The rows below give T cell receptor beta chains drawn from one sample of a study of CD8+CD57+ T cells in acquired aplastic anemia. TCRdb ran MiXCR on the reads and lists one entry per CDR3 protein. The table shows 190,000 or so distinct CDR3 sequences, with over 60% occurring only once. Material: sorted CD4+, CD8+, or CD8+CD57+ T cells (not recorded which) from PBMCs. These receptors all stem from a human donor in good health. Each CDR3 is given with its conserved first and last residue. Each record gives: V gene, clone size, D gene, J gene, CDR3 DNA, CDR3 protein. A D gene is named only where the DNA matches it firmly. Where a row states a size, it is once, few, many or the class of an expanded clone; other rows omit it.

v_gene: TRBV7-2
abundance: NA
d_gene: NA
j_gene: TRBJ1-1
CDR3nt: TGTGCCAGCAGCTTAAAACAGACCCCTGAAGCTTTCTTT
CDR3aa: CASSLKQTPEAFF

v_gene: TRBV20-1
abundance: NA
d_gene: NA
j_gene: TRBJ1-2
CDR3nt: TGCAGTGCCCCTGGGGGGTCAGATCCTTATGGCTACACCTTC
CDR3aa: CSAPGGSDPYGYTF

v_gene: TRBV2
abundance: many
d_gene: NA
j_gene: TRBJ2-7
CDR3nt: TGTGCCAGCAGCGGTCTAGATAGCGTCTACGAGCAGTACTTC
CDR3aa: CASSGLDSVYEQYF

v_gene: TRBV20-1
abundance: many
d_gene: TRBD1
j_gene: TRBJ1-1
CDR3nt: TGCAGTGCTAGCGTGGGACAGATAACTGAAGCTTTCTTT
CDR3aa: CSASVGQITEAFF

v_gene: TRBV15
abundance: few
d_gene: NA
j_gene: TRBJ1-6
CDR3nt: TGTGCCACCAGCAGTACAGGGAATAATTCACCCCTCCACTTT
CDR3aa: CATSSTGNNSPLHF

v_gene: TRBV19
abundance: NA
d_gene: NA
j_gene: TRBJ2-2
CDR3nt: TGTGCCAGTAGTATAGGCAGGGTGATTACCGGGGAGCTGTTTTTT
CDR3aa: CASSIGRVITGELFF

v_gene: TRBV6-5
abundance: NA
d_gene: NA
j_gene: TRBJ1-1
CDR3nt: TGTGCCAGCAGTTACTCAGTGAACACTGAAGCTTTCTTT
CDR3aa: CASSYSVNTEAFF

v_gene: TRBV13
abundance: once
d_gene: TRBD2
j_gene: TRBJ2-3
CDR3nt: TGTGCCAGCAGCTTAGGTTGGACTAGCGGGGGCACAGATACGCAGTATTTT
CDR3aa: CASSLGWTSGGTDTQYF

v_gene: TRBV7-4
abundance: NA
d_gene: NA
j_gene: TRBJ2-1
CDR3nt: TGTGCCAGCAGCTTAGCGGCGGATGAGCAGTTCTTC
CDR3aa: CASSLAADEQFF

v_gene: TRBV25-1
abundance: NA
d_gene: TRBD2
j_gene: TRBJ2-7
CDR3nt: TGTGCCAGCAGTGAACGAAGCCGGGGGAGGGAGTACTTC
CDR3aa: CASSERSRGREYF

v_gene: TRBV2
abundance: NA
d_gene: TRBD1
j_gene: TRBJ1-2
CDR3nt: TGTGCCAGCAGTGCCGACAGGGGTTTATATGGCTACACCTTC
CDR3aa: CASSADRGLYGYTF

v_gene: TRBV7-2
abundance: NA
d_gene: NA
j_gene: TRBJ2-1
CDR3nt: TGTGCCAGCAGCCGTGGAGGTGCAAGCAATGAGCAGTTCTTC
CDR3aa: CASSRGGASNEQFF

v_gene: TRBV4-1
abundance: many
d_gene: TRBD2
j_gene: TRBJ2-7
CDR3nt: TGCGCCAGCAGCCAAGACGTAGCGGGAGGCAACTACGAGCAGTACTTC
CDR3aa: CASSQDVAGGNYEQYF

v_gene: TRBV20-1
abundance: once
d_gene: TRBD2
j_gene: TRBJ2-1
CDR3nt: TGCAGTGCTAGAGGAACTCAAAGCGGGAGGGCCTTACACAATGAGCAGTTCTTC
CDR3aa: CSARGTQSGRALHNEQFF

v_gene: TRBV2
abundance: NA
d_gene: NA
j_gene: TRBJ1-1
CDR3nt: TGTGCCAGCAGTGATCTAGGGAAGAACACTGAAGCTTTCTTT
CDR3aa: CASSDLGKNTEAFF